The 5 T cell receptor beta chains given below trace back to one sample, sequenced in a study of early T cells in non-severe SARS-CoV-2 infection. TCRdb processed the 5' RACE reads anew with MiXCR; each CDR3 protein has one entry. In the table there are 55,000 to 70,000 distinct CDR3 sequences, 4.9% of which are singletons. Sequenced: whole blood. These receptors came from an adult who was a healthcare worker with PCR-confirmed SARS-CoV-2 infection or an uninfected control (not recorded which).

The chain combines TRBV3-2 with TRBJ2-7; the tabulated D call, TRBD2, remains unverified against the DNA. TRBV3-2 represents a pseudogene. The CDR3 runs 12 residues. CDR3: CASSQEGTREYF. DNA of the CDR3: TGTGCCAGCAGCCAAGAAGGGACTAGAGAGTACTTC.

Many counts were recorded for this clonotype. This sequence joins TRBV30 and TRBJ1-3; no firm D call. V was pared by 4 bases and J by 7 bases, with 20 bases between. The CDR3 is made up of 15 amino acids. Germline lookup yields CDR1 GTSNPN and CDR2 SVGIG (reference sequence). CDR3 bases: TGTGCCTGGACTCTCGGTGAGCGGCCGACTAACACCATATATTTT. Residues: CAWTLGERPTNTIYF.

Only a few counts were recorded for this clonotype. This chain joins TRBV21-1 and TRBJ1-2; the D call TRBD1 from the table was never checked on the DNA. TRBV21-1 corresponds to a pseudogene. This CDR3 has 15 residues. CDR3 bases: TGTGCCAGCAGCAAAGCCGGGACAGGGGTCTATGGCTACACCTTC. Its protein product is CASSKAGTGVYGYTF.

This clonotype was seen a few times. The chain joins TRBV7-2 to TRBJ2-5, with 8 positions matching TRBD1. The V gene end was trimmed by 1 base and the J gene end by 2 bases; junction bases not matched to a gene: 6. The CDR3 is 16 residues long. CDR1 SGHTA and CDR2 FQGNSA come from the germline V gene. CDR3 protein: CASSLGAGGLQETQYF. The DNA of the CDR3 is TGTGCCAGCAGCTTAGGGGCAGGGGGCCTTCAAGAGACCCAGTACTTC.

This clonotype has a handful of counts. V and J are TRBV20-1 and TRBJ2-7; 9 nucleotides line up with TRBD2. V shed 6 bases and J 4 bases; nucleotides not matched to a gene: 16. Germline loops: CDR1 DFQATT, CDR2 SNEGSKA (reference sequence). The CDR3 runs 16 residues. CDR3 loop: CSAPLPIAGVFYEQYF. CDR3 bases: TGCAGTGCCCCTCTGCCTATAGCGGGAGTTTTTTACGAGCAGTACTTC.